A single sample gave rise to the 16 T cell receptor beta chains below, sequenced in a study of graft-versus-host responses after intestinal transplantation. These receptors have no identified antigens. The table came from immunoSEQ multiplex PCR; TCRdb's copy has only in-frame clones and leaves some out. The data contain 25,000 to 35,000 clones, roughly 80% of them singletons. The sequencing here drew on unstimulated CD8+ T cells sorted from spleen or lymph node cells, taken before intestinal transplant. The receptors here all came from a human donor who received an intestinal transplant.

The DNA for the CDR3 is TGTGCCATCCAAGAGCGGGACAGCGGGGACAGCGGGAGGAATGAGCAGTTCTTC. It yields the protein CAIQERDSGDSGRNEQFF. The chain couples TRBV28 to TRBJ2-1, with 9 bases that match TRBD2. The CDR3 spans 18 residues. V lost 10 bases, J lost 7 bases, and 23 bases stayed unmatched. CDR1 and CDR2 from the germline V gene are MDHEN and SYDVKM.

The CDR3 DNA reads TGTGCCAGTAGTATGAGCGTACTAGATAGCACAGATACGCAGTATTTT. It yields the protein CASSMSVLDSTDTQYF. The chain has TRBV19 and TRBJ2-3; TRBD2 might be the D (5 bases). V dropped 3 bases and J dropped 0 bases, with 13 bases sitting between them. Germline loops: CDR1 LNHDA, CDR2 SQIVND (reference sequence). There are 16 residues in the CDR3.

In DNA form, the CDR3 reads TGTGCCAGCAGCTTAGGGCCCGCGGGAAGTGAGCAGTTCTTC. Translation: CASSLGPAGSEQFF. This rearrangement joins TRBV7-2 to TRBJ2-1, with D possibly being TRBD2 (6 bases). The CDR3 totals 14 residues. Germline V gives CDR1 SGHTA, CDR2 FQGNSA. V lost 1 base and J 9 bases, leaving 13 bases between the germline ends.

The chain combines TRBV5-5 with TRBJ1-6; D is perhaps TRBD1 (6 bases). The ends were cut back, 7 bases at V and 4 bases at J, with 12 bases in the middle. The germline V gene encodes CDR1 SGHKS and CDR2 YYEKEE (reference sequence). This CDR3 is 14 amino acids long. The CDR3 nucleotides read TGTGCCAGCGGAAAGACAGGATATAATTCACCCCTCCACTTT. This gives the protein CASGKTGYNSPLHF.

This clone was found once. DNA of the CDR3: TGTGCCAGCAAGGGGCAGGGGGCAACTAATGAAAAACTGTTTTTT. Its translation: CASKGQGATNEKLFF. The chain uses TRBV7-9 and TRBJ1-4, with 7 bases fitting TRBD1. Germline CDR1 and CDR2: SEHNR and FQNEAQ (reference sequence). J gave up 0 bases and V 7 bases, and 5 bases lay outside the gene matches. The CDR3 has 15 residues.

The V gene is TRBV2, the J gene TRBJ1-6, with a possible D match to TRBD1 (6 bases). The V gene lost 2 bases and the J gene lost 0 bases, with 20 bases spanning the gap. CDR3 size: 20 residues. Germline V gene lookup returns CDR1 SNHLY and CDR2 FYNNEI. CDR3 DNA: TGTGCCAGCAGTGAATGGGGACAAGGCACTCAAAGCTCCTATAATTCACCCCTCCACTTT. It codes for CASSEWGQGTQSSYNSPLHF.

The chain couples TRBV9 to TRBJ2-1; 7 nucleotides agree with TRBD2. The CDR3 is 16 amino acids. Looked up from germline, CDR1 is SGDLS and CDR2 is YYNGEE. V lost 4 bases, J lost 8 bases, and 15 bases stayed unmatched. This CDR3 reads CASSPPEAGIVDEQFF. CDR3 sequence (DNA): TGTGCCAGCAGCCCTCCTGAAGCGGGAATAGTCGATGAGCAGTTCTTC.

The chain carries TRBV4-3 and TRBJ2-4; 8 bases are shared with TRBD1. With 4 bases clipped from V and 6 bases from J, the junction kept 5 bases outside the gene matches. Germline CDR1 reads LGHNA; CDR2 reads YSLEER. The CDR3 is made up of 14 amino acids. The CDR3, as DNA: TGCGCCAGCAGCCCGGACAGGGTTCGAAACATTCAGTACTTC. Translating gives CASSPDRVRNIQYF.

Comments on this clone: Different DNA sequences within this sample yield the same CDR3. V is TRBV28 and J is TRBJ2-7, with D perhaps TRBD1 (5 bases). The germline V gene has CDR1 MDHEN and CDR2 SYDVKM. V lost 2 bases, J lost 3 bases, and 8 bases lay in between. The CDR3 is made up of 13 amino acids. The CDR3 is CASSLGQVYEQYF. The CDR3 bases are TGTGCCAGCAGTTTAGGACAAGTCTACGAGCAGTACTTC. The variable domain in full, completed from reference TRBV28 and TRBJ2-7, reads DVKVTQSSRYLVKRTGEKVFLECVQDMDHENMFWYRQDPGLGLRLIYFSYDVKMKEKGDIPEGYSVSREKKERFSLILESASTNQTSMYLCASSLGQVYEQYFGPGTRLTVT.

This clone was seen only once. The V call is TRBV28, the J call TRBJ2-7; possible D gene TRBD2, 6 bases. Between the trimmed V and J ends, which lost 8 bases and 10 bases, there was a span of 21 bases. Germline V gene lookup returns CDR1 MDHEN and CDR2 SYDVKM. The length of the CDR3 is 13 residues. CDR3 coding DNA: TGTGCCAGCGGGCGGGACCTGCAACTCGGTCAGTACTTC. Amino acids: CASGRDLQLGQYF.

The genes are TRBV7-8 and TRBJ1-2, with 7 positions matching TRBD1. Germline V lookup: CDR1 SGHVS, CDR2 FQNEAQ. J gave up 5 bases and V 4 bases, and 13 bases lay outside the gene matches. The CDR3 is 16 residues long. The CDR3 sequence is CASSSLRIDRDYGYTF. DNA for the CDR3: TGTGCCAGCAGCTCACTACGGATTGACAGGGATTATGGCTACACCTTC.

The chain combines TRBV27 with TRBJ2-1, with D possibly matching TRBD2 (6 bases). This CDR3 comprises 15 residues. V gave up 3 bases and J gave up 1 base, with 10 bases separating them. Germline CDR1 and CDR2: MNHEY and SMNVEV (reference sequence). CDR3 residues: CASSFRGRSYNEQFF. The CDR3 nucleotides read TGTGCCAGCAGTTTTCGGGGGAGATCCTACAATGAGCAGTTCTTC.

The V and J genes are TRBV10-3 and TRBJ1-5; TRBD1 might be the D (6 bases). The V and J ends lost 0 bases and 3 bases respectively, with 12 bases between them. This CDR3 spans 16 amino acids. CDR1 is ENHRY and CDR2 is SYGVKD in the germline V gene. The CDR3 DNA is TGTGCCATCAGTGAGTCGTCCGGACAGATCAATCAGCCCCAGCATTTT. Its translation: CAISESSGQINQPQHF.

The V gene is TRBV7-8, the J gene TRBJ2-1; the match to TRBD2 covers 7 bases. The J segment lost 8 bases and the V segment lost 0 bases, leaving 13 bases of the junction unmatched. This CDR3 is built from 17 residues. Germline values: CDR1 SGHVS, CDR2 FQNEAQ. CDR3 sequence reads: CASSLASSGGGLDEQFF. For the CDR3, the DNA is TGTGCCAGCAGCTTAGCTTCTAGCGGTGGGGGTTTAGATGAGCAGTTCTTC.

This chain uses TRBV14 with TRBJ2-2, with D possibly being TRBD1 (6 bases). The CDR3 is 14 residues long. Germline V gives CDR1 SGHDN, CDR2 FVKESK. Trimming removed 1 base from V and 5 bases from J, with 8 bases in between. The CDR3 is CASSQVTGTGELFF. DNA of the CDR3: TGTGCCAGCAGCCAAGTTACAGGGACCGGGGAGCTGTTTTTT.

On this clone itself: At one end, the junction sequence differs from germline, possibly due to a read error. The V gene is TRBV5-1, the J gene TRBJ2-1; 8 positions agree with TRBD1. Germline V gives CDR1 SGHRS, CDR2 YFSETQ. The CDR3 consists of 14 residues. The chain's CDR3 is CASSLDREWYEQFF. CDR3 in DNA: TGCGCCAGCAGTTTGGACAGGGAGTGGTACGAGCAGTTCTTC.